The clone carrying this T cell receptor beta chain was seen ten or more times. What it binds is not known. TCRdb fed the 5' RACE reads into MiXCR, producing one record per CDR3 protein. The data hold 250,000 or so distinct CDR3 sequences, with approximately 6.3% observed a single time. These data are taken from a study of T cells after yellow fever vaccination. The study's findings and limits: The study re-detected most primary-vaccination clones after the booster (96% CD4, almost 90% CD8).

There are 13 residues in the CDR3. Germline V gene sequence: CDR1 SSHAT, CDR2 FNYEAQ (reference sequence). V lost 7 bases, J lost 2 bases, and 9 bases lay in between. The starting material was CD4+ T cells sorted from PBMCs, obtained on the day of the yellow fever booster vaccination. This receptor was obtained from a man in his thirties or forties who received the YFV17D yellow fever vaccine. This chain connects TRBV7-7 to TRBJ1-3, with D possibly matching TRBD1 (5 bases). CDR3 residues: CASTTGPGNTIYF. For the CDR3, the DNA is TGTGCCAGCACCACGGGGCCTGGAAACACCATATATTTT.